Listed below are T cell receptor beta chains from one sample, sequenced in a study of shared clonotypes between healthy human individuals. The data were produced by immunoSEQ multiplex PCR, yet TCRdb's version contains in-frame clones alone and is incomplete. The sample records millions of clones, around 93% being singletons. The sample consisted of naive CD8+ T cells from PBMCs. All receptors derive from a man between 18 and 29 years old in good health. Some clones in this sample may be carry-over from other donors' samples. CDR3s include the opening cysteine and the closing phenylalanine or tryptophan. Fields, in order: J gene, D gene, V gene, clone size, CDR3 DNA, CDR3 protein. A D gene is named only where the DNA matches it firmly. Expanded clones are given a class, and other clones once, few, many or no size at all.

J: TRBJ1-2
D: TRBD1
V: TRBV27
size: NA
DNA: TGTGCCAGCACCTCGGGAGGGGGCGGCTACACCTTC
CDR3: CASTSGGGGYTF

J: TRBJ1-1
D: NA
V: TRBV28
size: NA
DNA: TGTGCCAGCAGCTCCTTTAGCCGGACGAACACTGAAGCTTTCTTT
CDR3: CASSSFSRTNTEAFF

J: TRBJ2-2
D: NA
V: TRBV25-1
size: NA
DNA: TGTGCCAGCAGTGAATATAGCGGGGAGCTGTTTTTT
CDR3: CASSEYSGELFF

J: TRBJ1-1
D: NA
V: TRBV28
size: NA
DNA: TGTGCCAGCAGTTATCAGGGGTTTCGCACTGAAGCTTTCTTT
CDR3: CASSYQGFRTEAFF

J: TRBJ2-1
D: NA
V: TRBV25-1
size: NA
DNA: TGTGCCAGCAGTTCCAATGGACGGACTTTAAGCTCCTACAATGAGCAGTTCTTC
CDR3: CASSSNGRTLSSYNEQFF

J: TRBJ2-7
D: NA
V: TRBV7-9
size: NA
DNA: TGTGCCAGCAGCTCTCAGGGAGGCGAGCAGTACTTC
CDR3: CASSSQGGEQYF

J: TRBJ2-7
D: TRBD2
V: TRBV19
size: NA
DNA: TGTGCCAGTAGGACAGCAGGCGGGAGAAGTGAGCAGTACTTC
CDR3: CASRTAGGRSEQYF

J: TRBJ2-3
D: NA
V: TRBV27
size: NA
DNA: TGTGCCAGCAGTCCGCGACAGATCACAGATACGCAGTATTTT
CDR3: CASSPRQITDTQYF

J: TRBJ1-2
D: NA
V: TRBV4-2
size: NA
DNA: TGTGCCAGCACTGAGGACAGTAACTATGGCTACACCTTC
CDR3: CASTEDSNYGYTF

J: TRBJ2-3
D: NA
V: TRBV9
size: NA
DNA: TGTGCCAGCAGCGTAGGAAGGGGGGACACGCCTAAAGATACGCAGTATTTT
CDR3: CASSVGRGDTPKDTQYF

J: TRBJ2-7
D: NA
V: TRBV7-9
size: NA
DNA: TGTGCCAGCAGCCCCTACGGGGCCAAGAGCTCCTACGAGCAGTACTTC
CDR3: CASSPYGAKSSYEQYF

J: TRBJ2-2
D: NA
V: TRBV28
size: few
DNA: TGTGCCAGCAGCCCCCGACCCACCGGGGAGCTGTTTTTT
CDR3: CASSPRPTGELFF

J: TRBJ2-1
D: TRBD2
V: TRBV7-9
size: NA
DNA: TGTGCCAGCAGCTCCGGGACTAGCGGGAAGAGCTCCTACAATGAGCAGTTCTTC
CDR3: CASSSGTSGKSSYNEQFF

J: TRBJ1-5
D: TRBD1
V: TRBV10-3
size: NA
DNA: TGTGCCGCTGGGACAGGTAATCAGCCCCAGCATTTT
CDR3: CAAGTGNQPQHF

J: TRBJ2-7
D: TRBD2
V: TRBV4-1
size: NA
DNA: TGCGCCAGCAGCCAAGAGCTAGCGGGGGTGAGCTCCTACGAGCAGTACTTC
CDR3: CASSQELAGVSSYEQYF

J: TRBJ1-3
D: NA
V: TRBV28
size: NA
DNA: TGTGCCAGCAGTTTCTCTAGTGGAAACACCATATATTTT
CDR3: CASSFSSGNTIYF

J: TRBJ1-4
D: NA
V: TRBV7-2
size: NA
DNA: TGTGCCAGCAGCCCCAGGGACCATCAAAGGGAAAAACTGTTTTTT
CDR3: CASSPRDHQREKLFF

J: TRBJ2-3
D: TRBD2
V: TRBV4-3
size: NA
DNA: TGCGCCAGCAGCCAACCTCTGGGACTAGCGGGAGGGAAAGATACGCAGTATTTT
CDR3: CASSQPLGLAGGKDTQYF

J: TRBJ2-1
D: TRBD2
V: TRBV25-1
size: NA
DNA: TGTGCCAGCGGGGGACTAGCGGGCTCCTACAATGAGCAGTTCTTC
CDR3: CASGGLAGSYNEQFF

J: TRBJ1-1
D: TRBD1
V: TRBV28
size: NA
DNA: TGTGCCAGCAGCTTCAGGGGGTATACCCTCGAGGAAGCTTTCTTT
CDR3: CASSFRGYTLEEAFF

J: TRBJ2-7
D: TRBD1
V: TRBV7-9
size: NA
DNA: TGTGCCAGCAGCCGGACAGGGGAGCACTACGAGCAGTACTTC
CDR3: CASSRTGEHYEQYF

J: TRBJ2-3
D: NA
V: TRBV27
size: once
DNA: TGTGCCAGCAGCCTCCAGGGGCCGGTCACAGATACGCAGTATTTT
CDR3: CASSLQGPVTDTQYF

J: TRBJ2-7
D: NA
V: TRBV6-1
size: NA
DNA: TGTGCCAGCAGTGAAGCGAGGCGGTGGGATGGATGGGTCGAGCAGTACTTC
CDR3: CASSEARRWDGWVEQYF

J: TRBJ1-5
D: TRBD1
V: TRBV27
size: NA
DNA: TGTGCCAGCAGTATTCGACAGGGGGATCAGCCCCAGCATTTT
CDR3: CASSIRQGDQPQHF

J: TRBJ1-1
D: NA
V: TRBV15
size: NA
DNA: TGTGCCACCTCGCAGGGGAACACTGAAGCTTTCTTT
CDR3: CATSQGNTEAFF

J: TRBJ2-3
D: TRBD1
V: TRBV9
size: NA
DNA: TGTGCCAGCAGCGTCGCCGGGACAGGGTCAGATACGCAGTATTTT
CDR3: CASSVAGTGSDTQYF

J: TRBJ2-7
D: NA
V: TRBV5-6
size: NA
DNA: TGTGCCAGCTGTCTCTTCCAACTCTACGAGCAGTACTTC
CDR3: CASCLFQLYEQYF

J: TRBJ2-7
D: NA
V: TRBV28
size: NA
DNA: TGTGCCAGCACCACCCGAAATGGGGCCTCCTACGAGCAGTACTTC
CDR3: CASTTRNGASYEQYF

J: TRBJ1-1
D: NA
V: TRBV30
size: NA
DNA: TGTGCCTGGAGCCCGGGCTCGTCTGCCGAAGCTTTCTTT
CDR3: CAWSPGSSAEAFF

J: TRBJ2-1
D: NA
V: TRBV4-1
size: NA
DNA: TGCGCCAGCAGCCAAGTGGCTAGGGTGGAGTCGCTATACAATGAGCAGTTCTTC
CDR3: CASSQVARVESLYNEQFF

J: TRBJ1-1
D: NA
V: TRBV29-1
size: NA
DNA: TGCAGCGCTATATTGTTGGGGGACACTGAAGCTTTCTTT
CDR3: CSAILLGDTEAFF

J: TRBJ2-7
D: TRBD2
V: TRBV19
size: NA
DNA: TGTGCCAGTAAGAAGGCGGGGGAGAACTACGAGCAGTACTTC
CDR3: CASKKAGENYEQYF

J: TRBJ1-5
D: NA
V: TRBV28
size: NA
DNA: TGTGCCAGCAGTTTCGAGGGCAATCAGCCCCAGCATTTT
CDR3: CASSFEGNQPQHF

J: TRBJ2-5
D: NA
V: TRBV10-3
size: NA
DNA: TGTGCCATCAGGACAGACAGGTCCCAAGAGACCCAGTACTTC
CDR3: CAIRTDRSQETQYF

J: TRBJ2-2
D: TRBD1
V: TRBV27
size: NA
DNA: TGTGCCAGCAGTTTATCCCTCGTAGGGGGCCCCAGGGACACCGGGGAGCTGTTTTTT
CDR3: CASSLSLVGGPRDTGELFF

J: TRBJ2-3
D: NA
V: TRBV5-6
size: few
DNA: TGTGCCAGCAGCTTGTTGGATACGCAGTATTTT
CDR3: CASSLLDTQYF

J: TRBJ1-5
D: TRBD1
V: TRBV7-2
size: NA
DNA: TGTGCCAGCAGCACAAGACAGGGGGCGAACCAGCCCCAGCATTTT
CDR3: CASSTRQGANQPQHF

J: TRBJ2-7
D: TRBD2
V: TRBV13
size: NA
DNA: TGTGCCAGCAGCTTAGAGGGACTAGCTTCGACCGAGCAGTACTTC
CDR3: CASSLEGLASTEQYF

J: TRBJ2-1
D: NA
V: TRBV29-1
size: once
DNA: TGCAGCGTTGGTGTAGCGGATTACAATGAGCAGTTCTTC
CDR3: CSVGVADYNEQFF

J: TRBJ1-5
D: NA
V: TRBV2
size: few
DNA: TGTGCCAGTCAAACCGGGACACTTAGCAATCAGCCCCAGCATTTT
CDR3: CASQTGTLSNQPQHF

J: TRBJ2-1
D: NA
V: TRBV7-9
size: NA
DNA: TGTGCCAGCAGCCCGTTAGACACCCTTTCCTACAATGAGCAGTTCTTC
CDR3: CASSPLDTLSYNEQFF

J: TRBJ2-1
D: NA
V: TRBV6-6
size: NA
DNA: TGTGCCAGCAGTCCCGATACGGGGAATGAGCAGTTCTTC
CDR3: CASSPDTGNEQFF

J: TRBJ2-3
D: TRBD2
V: TRBV7-2
size: NA
DNA: TGTGCCAGCAGCACACCCGGACTAGCGGTCTTCACAGATACGCAGTATTTT
CDR3: CASSTPGLAVFTDTQYF

J: TRBJ1-1
D: TRBD1
V: TRBV5-1
size: NA
DNA: TGCGCCAGCAGCGTATGGACAGGGGAGAACACTGAAGCTTTCTTT
CDR3: CASSVWTGENTEAFF

J: TRBJ1-1
D: NA
V: TRBV5-4
size: NA
DNA: TGTGCTACCTTAGGGCAGGGGTTGAACACTGAAGCTTTCTTT
CDR3: CATLGQGLNTEAFF

J: TRBJ2-3
D: TRBD2
V: TRBV10-3
size: NA
DNA: TGTGCCATCAGGAGACCGGGACTAGCGGGAGGTAGCACAGATACGCAGTATTTT
CDR3: CAIRRPGLAGGSTDTQYF

J: TRBJ2-7
D: NA
V: TRBV27
size: NA
DNA: TGTGCCAGCAGTCCGCGACAGGGAGGATCCTACGAGCAGTACTTC
CDR3: CASSPRQGGSYEQYF

J: TRBJ2-7
D: TRBD2
V: TRBV4-1
size: NA
DNA: TGCGCCAGCAGCCAAGAGCAAGCGGGAGGGCGGGGGTACGAGCAGTACTTC
CDR3: CASSQEQAGGRGYEQYF

J: TRBJ2-7
D: TRBD1
V: TRBV28
size: NA
DNA: TGTGCCAGCAGTTTATCCCGGGACAGAATCTACGAGCAGTACTTC
CDR3: CASSLSRDRIYEQYF

J: TRBJ1-1
D: NA
V: TRBV2
size: once
DNA: TGTGCCAGCATTTCGGGAAGCGCTGAAGCTTTCTTT
CDR3: CASISGSAEAFF

J: TRBJ2-1
D: TRBD2
V: TRBV5-3
size: NA
DNA: TGTGCCAGAGCTACTTCCGGGACTAGCGACCTGCAGTTCTTC
CDR3: CARATSGTSDLQFF